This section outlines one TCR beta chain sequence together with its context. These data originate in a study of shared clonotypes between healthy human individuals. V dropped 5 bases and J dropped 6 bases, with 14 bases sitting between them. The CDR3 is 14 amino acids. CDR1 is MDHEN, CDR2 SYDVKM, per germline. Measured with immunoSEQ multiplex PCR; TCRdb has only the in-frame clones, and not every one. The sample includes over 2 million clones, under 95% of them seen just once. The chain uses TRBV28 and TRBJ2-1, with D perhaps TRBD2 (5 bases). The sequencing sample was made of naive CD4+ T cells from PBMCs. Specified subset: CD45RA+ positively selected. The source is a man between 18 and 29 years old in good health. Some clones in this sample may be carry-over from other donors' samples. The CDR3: CASSPGMLVNEQFF. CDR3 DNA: TGTGCCAGCAGTCCGGGGATGCTTGTCAATGAGCAGTTCTTC. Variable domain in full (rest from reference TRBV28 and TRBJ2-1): DVKVTQSSRYLVKRTGEKVFLECVQDMDHENMFWYRQDPGLGLRLIYFSYDVKMKEKGDIPEGYSVSREKKERFSLILESASTNQTSMYLCASSPGMLVNEQFFGPGTRLTVL.